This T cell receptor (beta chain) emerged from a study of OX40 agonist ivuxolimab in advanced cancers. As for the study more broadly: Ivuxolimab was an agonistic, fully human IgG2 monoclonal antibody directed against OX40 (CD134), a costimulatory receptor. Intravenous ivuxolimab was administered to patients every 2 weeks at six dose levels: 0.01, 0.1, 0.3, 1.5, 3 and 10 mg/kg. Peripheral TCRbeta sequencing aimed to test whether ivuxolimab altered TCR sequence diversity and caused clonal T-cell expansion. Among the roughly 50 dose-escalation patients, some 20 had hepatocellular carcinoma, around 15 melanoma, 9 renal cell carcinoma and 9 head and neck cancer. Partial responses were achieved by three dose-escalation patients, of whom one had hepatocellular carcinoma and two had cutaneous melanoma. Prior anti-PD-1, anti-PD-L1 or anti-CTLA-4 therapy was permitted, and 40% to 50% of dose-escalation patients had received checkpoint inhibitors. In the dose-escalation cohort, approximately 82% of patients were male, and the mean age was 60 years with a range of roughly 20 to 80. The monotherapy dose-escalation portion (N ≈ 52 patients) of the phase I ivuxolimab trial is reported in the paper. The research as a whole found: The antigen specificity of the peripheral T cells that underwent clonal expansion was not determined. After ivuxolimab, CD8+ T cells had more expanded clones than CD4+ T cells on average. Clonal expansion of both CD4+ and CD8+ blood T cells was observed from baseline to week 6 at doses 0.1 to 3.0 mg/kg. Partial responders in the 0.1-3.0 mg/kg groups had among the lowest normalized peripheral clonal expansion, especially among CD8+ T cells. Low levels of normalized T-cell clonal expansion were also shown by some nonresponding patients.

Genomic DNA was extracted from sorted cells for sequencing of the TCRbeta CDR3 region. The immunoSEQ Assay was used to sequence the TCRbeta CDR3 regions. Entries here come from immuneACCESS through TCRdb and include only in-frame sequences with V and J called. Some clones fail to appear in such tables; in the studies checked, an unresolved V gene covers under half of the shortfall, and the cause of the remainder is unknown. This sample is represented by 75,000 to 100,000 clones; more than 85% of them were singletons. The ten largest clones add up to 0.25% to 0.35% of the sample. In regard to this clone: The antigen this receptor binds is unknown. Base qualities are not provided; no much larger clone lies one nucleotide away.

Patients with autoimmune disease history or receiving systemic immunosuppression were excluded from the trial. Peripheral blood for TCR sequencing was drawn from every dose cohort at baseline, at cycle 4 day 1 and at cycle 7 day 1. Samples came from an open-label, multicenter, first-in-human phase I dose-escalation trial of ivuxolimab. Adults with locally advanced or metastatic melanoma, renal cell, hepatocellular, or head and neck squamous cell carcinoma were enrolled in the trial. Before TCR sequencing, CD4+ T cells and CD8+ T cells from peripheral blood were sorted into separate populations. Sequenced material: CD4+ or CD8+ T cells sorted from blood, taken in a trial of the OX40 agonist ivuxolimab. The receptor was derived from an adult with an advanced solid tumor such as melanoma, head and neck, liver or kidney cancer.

The nucleotides read TGTGCCAGCTCACCACGTCGGGAGACCCAGTACTTC. Its translation reads: CASSPRRETQYF. The rearranged chain carries TRBV18 and TRBJ2-5; the D segment cannot be called with confidence. The CDR3 starts with the cysteine, ends with the phenylalanine, and has 12 residues. The DNA shown is the 36-base CDR3, in frame from base 1. V is pared back by 1 base and J by 5 bases, with 5 bases lying between the germline termini. The germline V gene provides CDR1 KGHSH and CDR2 LQKENI.